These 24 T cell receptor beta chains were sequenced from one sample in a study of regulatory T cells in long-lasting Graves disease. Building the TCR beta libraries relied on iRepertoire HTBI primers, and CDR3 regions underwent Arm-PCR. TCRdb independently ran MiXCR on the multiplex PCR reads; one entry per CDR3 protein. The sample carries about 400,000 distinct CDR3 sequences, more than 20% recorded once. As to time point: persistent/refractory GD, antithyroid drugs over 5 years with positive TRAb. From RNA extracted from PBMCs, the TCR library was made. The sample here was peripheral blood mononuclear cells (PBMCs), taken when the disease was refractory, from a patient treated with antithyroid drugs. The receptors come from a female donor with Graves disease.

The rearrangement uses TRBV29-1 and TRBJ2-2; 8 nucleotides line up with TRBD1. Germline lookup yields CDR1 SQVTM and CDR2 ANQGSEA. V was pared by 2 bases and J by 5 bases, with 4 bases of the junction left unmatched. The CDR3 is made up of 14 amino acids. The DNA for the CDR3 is TGCAGCGTTGAATTCCAGGGGGCTACCGGGGAGCTGTTTTTT. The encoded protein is CSVEFQGATGELFF.

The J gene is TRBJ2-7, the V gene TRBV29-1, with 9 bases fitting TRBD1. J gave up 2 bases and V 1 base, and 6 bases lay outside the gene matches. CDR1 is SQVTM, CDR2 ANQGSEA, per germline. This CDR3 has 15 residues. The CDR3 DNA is TGCAGCGTTGAAGGGGGGCGGACAGGGGCCTACGAGCAGTACTTC. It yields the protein CSVEGGRTGAYEQYF.

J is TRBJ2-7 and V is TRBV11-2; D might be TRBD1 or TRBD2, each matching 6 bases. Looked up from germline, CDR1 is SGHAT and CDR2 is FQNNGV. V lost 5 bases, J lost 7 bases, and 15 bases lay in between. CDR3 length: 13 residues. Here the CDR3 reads CASSLGGDVEQYF. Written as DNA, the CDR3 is TGTGCCAGCAGCCTGGGGGGCGATGTTGAGCAGTACTTC. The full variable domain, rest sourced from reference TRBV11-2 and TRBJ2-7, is EAGVAQSPRYKIIEKRQSVAFWCNPISGHATLYWYQQILGQGPKLLIQFQNNGVVDDSQLPKDRFSAERLKGVDSTLKIQPAKLEDSAVYLCASSLGGDVEQYFGPGTRLTVT.

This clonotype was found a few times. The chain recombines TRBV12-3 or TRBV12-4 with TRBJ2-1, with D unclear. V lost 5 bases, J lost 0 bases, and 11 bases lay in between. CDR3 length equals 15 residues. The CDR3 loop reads CASSLRIGSYNEQFF. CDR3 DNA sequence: TGTGCCAGCAGTCTCCGAATTGGCTCCTACAATGAGCAGTTCTTC.

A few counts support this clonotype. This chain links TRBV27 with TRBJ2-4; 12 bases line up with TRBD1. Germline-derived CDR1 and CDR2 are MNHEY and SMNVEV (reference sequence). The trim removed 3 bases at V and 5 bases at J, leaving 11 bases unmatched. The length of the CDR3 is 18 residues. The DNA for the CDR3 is TGTGCCAGCAGTTTTTATTGGGGACAGGGGGCCCCCCAAAACATTCAGTACTTC. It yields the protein CASSFYWGQGAPQNIQYF.

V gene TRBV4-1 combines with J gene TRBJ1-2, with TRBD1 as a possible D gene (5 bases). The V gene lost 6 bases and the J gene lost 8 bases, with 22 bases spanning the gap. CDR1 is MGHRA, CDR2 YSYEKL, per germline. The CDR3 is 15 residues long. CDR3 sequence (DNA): TGCGCCAGCAGAGGGATAACGGGGGGATTGAAGGGCTACACCTTC. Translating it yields CASRGITGGLKGYTF.

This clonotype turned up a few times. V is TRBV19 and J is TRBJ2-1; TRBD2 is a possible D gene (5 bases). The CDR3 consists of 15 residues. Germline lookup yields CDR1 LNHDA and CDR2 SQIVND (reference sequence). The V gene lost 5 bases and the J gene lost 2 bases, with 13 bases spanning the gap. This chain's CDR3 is CASSHEGSAYNEQFF. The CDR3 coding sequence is TGTGCCAGTAGTCACGAGGGCAGTGCCTACAATGAGCAGTTCTTC.

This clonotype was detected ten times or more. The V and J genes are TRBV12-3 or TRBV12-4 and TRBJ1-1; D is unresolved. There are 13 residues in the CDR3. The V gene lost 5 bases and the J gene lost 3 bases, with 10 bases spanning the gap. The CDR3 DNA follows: TGTGCCAGCAGTCGCCCCGGGGACACTGAAGCTTTCTTT. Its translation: CASSRPGDTEAFF.

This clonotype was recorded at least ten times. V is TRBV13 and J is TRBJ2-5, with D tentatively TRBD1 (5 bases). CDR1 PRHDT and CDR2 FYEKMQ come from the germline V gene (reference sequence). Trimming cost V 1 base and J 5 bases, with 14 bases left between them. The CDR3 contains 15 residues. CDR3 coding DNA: TGTGCCAGCAGCTTAGAGCCAGGGCGGCAGGAGACCCAGTACTTC. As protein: CASSLEPGRQETQYF.

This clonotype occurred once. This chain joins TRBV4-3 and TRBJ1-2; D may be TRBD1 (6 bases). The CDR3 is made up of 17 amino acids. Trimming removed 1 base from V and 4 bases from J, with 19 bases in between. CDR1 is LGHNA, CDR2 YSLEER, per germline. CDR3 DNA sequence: TGCGCCAGCAGCCAAGTCCCGGGACATACGGTTAGCTATGGCTACACCTTC. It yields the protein CASSQVPGHTVSYGYTF.

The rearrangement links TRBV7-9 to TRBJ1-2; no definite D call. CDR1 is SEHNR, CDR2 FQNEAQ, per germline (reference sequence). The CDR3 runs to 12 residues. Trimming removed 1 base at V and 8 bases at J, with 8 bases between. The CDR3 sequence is CASSLEGTGYTF. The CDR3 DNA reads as TGTGCCAGCAGCTTAGAGGGTACGGGCTACACCTTC.

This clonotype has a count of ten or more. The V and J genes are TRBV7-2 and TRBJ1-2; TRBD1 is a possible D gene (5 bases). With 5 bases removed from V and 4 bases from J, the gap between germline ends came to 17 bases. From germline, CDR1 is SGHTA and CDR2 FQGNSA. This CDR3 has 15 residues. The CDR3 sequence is CASSVEGLGGYGYTF. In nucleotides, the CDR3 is TGTGCCAGCAGCGTAGAGGGGTTGGGGGGCTATGGCTACACCTTC.

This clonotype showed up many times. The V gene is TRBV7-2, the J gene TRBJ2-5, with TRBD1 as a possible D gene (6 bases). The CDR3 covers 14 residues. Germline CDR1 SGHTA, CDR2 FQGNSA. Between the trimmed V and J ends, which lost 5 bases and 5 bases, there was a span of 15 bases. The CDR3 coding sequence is TGTGCCAGCAGCGATTGGACTGGGGGCGAGACCCAGTACTTC. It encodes CASSDWTGGETQYF.

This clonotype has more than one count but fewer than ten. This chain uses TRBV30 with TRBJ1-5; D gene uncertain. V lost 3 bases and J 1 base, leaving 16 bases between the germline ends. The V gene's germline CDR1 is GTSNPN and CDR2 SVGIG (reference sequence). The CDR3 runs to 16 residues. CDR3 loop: CAWRGLDGSSNQPQHF. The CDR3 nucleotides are TGTGCCTGGAGGGGATTGGACGGATCCAGCAATCAGCCCCAGCATTTT. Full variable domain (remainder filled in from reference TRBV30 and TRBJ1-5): SQTIHQWPATLVQPVGSPLSLECTVEGTSNPNLYWYRQAAGRGLQLLFYSVGIGQISSEVPQNLSASRPQDRQFILSSKKLLLSDSGFYLCAWRGLDGSSNQPQHFGDGTRLSIL.

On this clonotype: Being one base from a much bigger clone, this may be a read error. CDR3 DNA sequence: TGTGCCAGCAGTTACGCCCCCCTAGCTTGCGAGCAGTACTTC. It specifies CASSYAPLACEQYF. This chain links TRBV6-5 with TRBJ2-7, with a weak D call TRBD2 (5 bases). The CDR3 totals 14 residues. Germline CDR1 and CDR2: MNHEY and SVGAGI. V lost 2 bases and J lost 6, with 14 bases in between.

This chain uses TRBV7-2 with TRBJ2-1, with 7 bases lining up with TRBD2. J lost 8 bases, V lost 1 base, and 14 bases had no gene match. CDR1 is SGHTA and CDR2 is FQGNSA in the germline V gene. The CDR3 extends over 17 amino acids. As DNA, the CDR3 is TGTGCCAGCAGCTTAGATGGGAGAGGACTAGGTAGGGATGAGCAGTTCTTC. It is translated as CASSLDGRGLGRDEQFF.

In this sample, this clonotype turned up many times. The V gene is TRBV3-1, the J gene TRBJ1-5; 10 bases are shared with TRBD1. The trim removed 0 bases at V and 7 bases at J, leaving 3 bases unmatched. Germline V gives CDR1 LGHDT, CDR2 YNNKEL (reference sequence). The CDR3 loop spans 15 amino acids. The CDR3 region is CASSQDRQGAQPQHF. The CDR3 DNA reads TGTGCCAGCAGCCAAGACAGACAGGGGGCCCAGCCCCAGCATTTT.

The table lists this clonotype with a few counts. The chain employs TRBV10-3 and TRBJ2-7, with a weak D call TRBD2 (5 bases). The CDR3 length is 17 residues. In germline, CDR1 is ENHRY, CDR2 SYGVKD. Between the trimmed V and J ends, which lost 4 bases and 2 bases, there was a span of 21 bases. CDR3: CAISVRGLERSTYEQYF. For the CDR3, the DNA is TGTGCCATCAGTGTCCGTGGGCTGGAGCGGAGTACCTACGAGCAGTACTTC.

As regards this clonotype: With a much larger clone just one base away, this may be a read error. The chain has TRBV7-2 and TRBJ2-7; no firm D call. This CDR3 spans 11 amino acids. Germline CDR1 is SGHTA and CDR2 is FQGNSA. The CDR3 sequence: CASARSYERYF. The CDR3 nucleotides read TGTGCCAGCGCCAGGTCCTACGAGCGGTACTTC.

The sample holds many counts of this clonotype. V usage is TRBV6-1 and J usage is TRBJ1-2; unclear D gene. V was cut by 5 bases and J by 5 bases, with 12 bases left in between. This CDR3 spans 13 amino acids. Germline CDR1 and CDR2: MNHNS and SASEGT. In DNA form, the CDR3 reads TGTGCCAGCAGTCAAATTGGACCGTATGGCTACACCTTC. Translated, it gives CASSQIGPYGYTF.

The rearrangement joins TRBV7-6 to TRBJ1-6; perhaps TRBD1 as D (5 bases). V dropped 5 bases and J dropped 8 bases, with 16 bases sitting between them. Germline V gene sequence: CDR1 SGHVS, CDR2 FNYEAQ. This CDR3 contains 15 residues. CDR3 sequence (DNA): TGTGCCAGCAGCCCAAAGGCGCAGGGTTATTCACCCCTCCACTTT. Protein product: CASSPKAQGYSPLHF.

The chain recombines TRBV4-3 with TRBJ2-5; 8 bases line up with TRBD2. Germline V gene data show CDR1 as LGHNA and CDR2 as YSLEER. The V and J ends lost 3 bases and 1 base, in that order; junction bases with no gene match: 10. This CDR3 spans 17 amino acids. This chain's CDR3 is CASSQAFSGEIQETQYF. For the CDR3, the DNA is TGCGCCAGCAGCCAGGCCTTTAGCGGGGAGATCCAAGAGACCCAGTACTTC.

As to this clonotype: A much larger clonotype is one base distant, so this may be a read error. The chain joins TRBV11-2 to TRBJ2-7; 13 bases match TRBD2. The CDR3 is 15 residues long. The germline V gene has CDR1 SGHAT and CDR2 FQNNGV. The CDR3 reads CASSWGTSGTYGQYF. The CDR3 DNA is TGTGCCAGCAGCTGGGGGACTAGCGGGACGTACGGGCAGTACTTC.

The CDR3 loop is CASSLDSVPYEQYF. DNA of the CDR3: TGTGCCAGCAGCCTGGACAGCGTCCCCTACGAGCAGTACTTC. The chain combines TRBV5-4 with TRBJ2-7; weak D call: TRBD1 (6 bases). Germline V gene lookup returns CDR1 SGHNT and CDR2 YYREEE (reference sequence). V was clipped by 4 bases and J by 2 bases, with 13 bases between them. The CDR3 has 14 residues.